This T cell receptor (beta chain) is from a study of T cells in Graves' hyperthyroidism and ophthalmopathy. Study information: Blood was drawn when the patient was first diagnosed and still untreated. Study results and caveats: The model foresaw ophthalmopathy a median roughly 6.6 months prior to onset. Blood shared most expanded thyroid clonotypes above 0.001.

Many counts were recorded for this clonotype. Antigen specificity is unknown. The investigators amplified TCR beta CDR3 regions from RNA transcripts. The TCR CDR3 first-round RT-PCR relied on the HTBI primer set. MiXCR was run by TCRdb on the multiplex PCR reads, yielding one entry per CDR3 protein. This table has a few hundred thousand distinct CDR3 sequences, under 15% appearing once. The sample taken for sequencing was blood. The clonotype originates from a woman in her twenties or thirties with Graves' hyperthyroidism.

The CDR3 sequence: CASSYQQGHVETQYF. In DNA form, the CDR3 reads TGTGCCAGCAGTTACCAACAGGGACACGTCGAGACCCAGTACTTC. The J gene is TRBJ2-5, the V gene TRBV6-5, with D possibly TRBD1 on 6 matching bases. The germline V gene encodes CDR1 MNHEY and CDR2 SVGAGI. V dropped 2 bases and J dropped 5 bases, with 15 bases sitting between them. The CDR3 is 15 residues long.